This T cell receptor (beta chain) was observed in a study of cytomegalovirus exposure and HLA in healthy donors. Study background: Approximately 77 million unique TCRs from HLA-typed donors were held in an early release of data.

Study-wide findings and caveats: Exclusion as indistinguishable affected some V segments, including TRBV6-2 and TRBV6-3.

On this clone: The antigen is not known.

V lost 0 bases and J lost 2, with 8 bases in between. The CDR3 runs 14 residues. CDR1 is MGHRA, CDR2 YSYEKL, per germline. Researchers ran the PCR with 60 Vbeta and 13 Jbeta primers. Generated by immunoSEQ multiplex PCR, the TCRdb table keeps only in-frame clones and is missing some. The sample has some 150,000 clones; about three quarters are singletons. This receptor was obtained from a woman aged 25 to 45 in good health and CMV-seronegative. The genes are TRBV4-1 and TRBJ2-7, with D uncertain. Sequencing was performed on PBMCs. CDR3 in DNA: TGCGCCAGCAGCCAAGAAGGCCTAGCCTACGAGCAGTACTTC. It codes for CASSQEGLAYEQYF.